Listed here are 2 T cell receptor beta chains from one sample, sequenced in a study of T cells in Graves' hyperthyroidism and ophthalmopathy. RNA transcripts provided the source from which TCR beta CDR3 regions were amplified. With the HTBI primer set, the TCR CDR3 went through a first round of RT-PCR. TCRdb re-derived calls from the multiplex PCR reads in MiXCR, one entry per CDR3 protein. Among under 250,000 distinct CDR3 sequences, approximately 24% were seen once, and the ten largest hold roughly a third. Specimen: blood. The receptor set was obtained from a woman in her thirties or forties with Graves' ophthalmopathy.

This clonotype appeared a few times. The rearrangement uses TRBV30 and TRBJ2-7, with TRBD1 identical over 7 bases. Germline CDR1 reads GTSNPN; CDR2 reads SVGIG (reference sequence). With 0 bases clipped from V and 3 bases from J, the junction kept 11 bases outside the gene matches. The CDR3 covers 16 residues. CDR3 sequence: CAWSVESRGYNYEQYF. The CDR3 DNA sequence: TGTGCCTGGAGTGTTGAGTCCAGGGGGTATAACTACGAGCAGTACTTC.

V is TRBV28 and J is TRBJ1-5, with 8 bases identical to TRBD1. Per the germline V gene, CDR1 is MDHEN and CDR2 is SYDVKM. The CDR3 is 15 residues long. The ends lost 6 bases at V and 0 bases at J; junction bases unmatched: 4. As DNA, the CDR3 is TGTGCCAGCAGAACGACAGGGGCTAGCAATCAGCCCCAGCATTTT. Protein sequence: CASRTTGASNQPQHF.